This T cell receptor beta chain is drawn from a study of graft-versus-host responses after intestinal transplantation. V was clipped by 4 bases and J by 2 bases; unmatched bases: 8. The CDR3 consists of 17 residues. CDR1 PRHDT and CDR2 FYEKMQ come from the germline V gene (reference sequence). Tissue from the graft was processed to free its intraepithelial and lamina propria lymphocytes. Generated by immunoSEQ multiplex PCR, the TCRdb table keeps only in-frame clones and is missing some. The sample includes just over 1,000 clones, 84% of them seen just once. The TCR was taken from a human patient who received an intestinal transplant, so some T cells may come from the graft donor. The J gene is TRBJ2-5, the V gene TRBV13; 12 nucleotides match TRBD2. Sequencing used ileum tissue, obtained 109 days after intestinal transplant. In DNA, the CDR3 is TGTGCCAGCAGCTCAGGACTAGCGGGGACAAAACAAGAGACCCAGTACTTC. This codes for CASSSGLAGTKQETQYF.